The present TCR beta chain was sequenced within a study of regulatory T cells in long-lasting Graves disease. On the study more broadly: Patients newly diagnosed with Graves' had been on antithyroid drugs for under 3 months. General observations from the study: Newly diagnosed disease favored TRBV20-1 and TRBJ2-1 over persistent disease. Thyroid tissue went unstudied; only peripheral blood was examined.

In this sample, this clonotype turned up many times. Its antigen is unknown. Sequencing libraries for TCR beta were prepared with iRepertoire HTBI primers and Arm-PCR of CDR3 regions. Using its own MiXCR run on the multiplex PCR reads, TCRdb lists one record per CDR3 protein. The table includes approximately 540,000 distinct CDR3 sequences, around 12% detected once. Time point reported: newly diagnosed GD, antithyroid drugs for less than 3 months. Construction of the TCR library relied on RNA isolated from PBMCs. Germline CDR1 SGHTA, CDR2 FQGNSA. The CDR3 has 13 amino acids. V shed 3 bases and J shed 7 bases, with 10 bases lying between them. The same specimen was also included in a second study, on T cells in Graves' hyperthyroidism and ophthalmopathy. Per that study: HTBI primers drove first-round RT-PCR of the TCR CDR3.

Sequenced material: peripheral blood mononuclear cells (PBMCs), taken at new diagnosis, from a patient treated with antithyroid drugs. The receptor's source is a woman in her twenties or thirties with Graves disease. This sequence joins TRBV7-2 and TRBJ1-5; D unclear. The CDR3 loop reads CASSFDLDQPQHF. CDR3 bases: TGTGCCAGCAGCTTTGACCTAGACCAGCCCCAGCATTTT.